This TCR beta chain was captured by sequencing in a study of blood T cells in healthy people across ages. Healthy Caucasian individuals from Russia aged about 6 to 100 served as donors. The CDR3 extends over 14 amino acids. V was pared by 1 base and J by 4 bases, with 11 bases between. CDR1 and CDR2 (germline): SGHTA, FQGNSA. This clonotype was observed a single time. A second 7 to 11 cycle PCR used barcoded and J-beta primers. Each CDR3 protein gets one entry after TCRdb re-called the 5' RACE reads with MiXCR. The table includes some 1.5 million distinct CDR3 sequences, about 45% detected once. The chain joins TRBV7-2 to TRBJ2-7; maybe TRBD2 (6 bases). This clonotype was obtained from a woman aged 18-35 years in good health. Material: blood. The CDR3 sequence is CASSLVGREYEQYF. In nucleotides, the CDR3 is TGTGCCAGCAGCTTAGTTGGCCGGGAGTACGAGCAGTACTTC.